Detailed here is one T cell receptor beta chain. It lacks a known antigen. Base qualities are not recorded, but no much larger clone differs from it by a single base. CDR1 KGHSH and CDR2 LQKENI were looked up in the germline V gene. Germline trimming amounts to 3 bases on V and 6 bases on J, with 0 as the count of junction bases outside the gene matches. Spanning cysteine to phenylalanine, the CDR3 consists of 14 amino acids. The read is trimmed to its CDR3 DNA, 42 bases read in frame from base 1. The record originates from a study of Ad26.COV2.S vaccination and SARS-CoV-2 variants (dated by TCRdb to 2020 to 2023). Regarding the study in general: Vaccine-arm donors were drawn from COV1001, a multicentre, randomized, double-blind, placebo-controlled phase I-IIa trial of Ad26.COV2.S in healthy adults. Ad26.COV2.S was given intramuscularly at 5x10^10 or 1x10^11 viral particles, as a single shot or as two shots 56 days apart. TCRbeta repertoire sequencing served as the tool for gauging how specific and how broad the SARS-CoV-2-reactive T cell receptors were following Ad26.COV2.S vaccination. The TCR-sequenced set comprised around 30 samples: some 19 Ad26.COV2.S vaccine recipients, 5 placebo recipients and 8 SARS-CoV-2 convalescent individuals. Trial participants were randomized into five groups of five, in which low-dose or high-dose Ad26.COV2.S was given once or twice, or placebo was given on both occasions. Throughout the experiments and outcome assessment, investigators stayed blinded to trial group allocation. What the research found in general, with its limitations: The study was not powered for comparison of responses between vaccine doses or regimens. The authors noted that total T cell responses may have been underestimated by the TCR breadth and depth analyses. Higher spike-specific TCR breadth was observed in Ad26.COV2.S recipients than in placebo recipients (P = 0.0014). After vaccination, substantial breadth of spike-specific CD8+ and CD4+ T cell responses was reported. Vaccine and placebo recipients had similar non-spike TCR breadth, a finding consistent with the vaccine containing only spike.

The immunoSEQ Assay was used to sequence TCRbeta CDR3 regions. After extraction, genomic DNA underwent amplification by bias-controlled multiplex PCR, followed by high-throughput sequencing. As for how the authors treated the data: To quantify the absolute abundance of every unique TCRbeta CDR3 region, sequences were collapsed and filtered. T cell fraction was estimated by normalizing TCRbeta template counts to usable DNA, with usable DNA measured through amplification of reference genes found in all nucleated cells. Repertoire TCRs were annotated as SARS-CoV-2-specific by exact matching of V gene, CDR3 amino acid sequence and J gene to a known reactive TCR set. The reference SARS-CoV-2 TCR set was obtained from MIRA and was filtered for enrichment in COVID-19-positive ImmuneCODE repertoires, whereby public or cross-reactive TCRs were removed. Based on the MIRA antigens, annotated TCRs were further analysed at the level of specific ORF or position within ORF. Breadth was defined as the number of annotated unique rearrangements divided by the total number of unique productive rearrangements, and depth was defined as the summed frequency of the annotated unique rearrangements. Two-sided Wilcoxon rank-sum tests were applied when comparing TCR breadth between groups. TCRdb retrieved this table from immuneACCESS and kept in-frame rearrangements only. Not all clones are present; in checked studies, unresolved V genes account for under half, and no reason is known for the remainder. V and J calls and clone size are given by that table; D and trimming were obtained from the DNA. In all, the sample holds about 400,000 clones, and roughly nine tenths of those were seen once. The biggest ten clones account for approximately 3.7% of the sample.

According to the study, the label for this sample's treatment or condition signals: roughly 18 received Ad26.COV2.S at low or high dose, single or two shots; about 5 received placebo; per-sample allocation not given. For vaccine and placebo recipients, repertoires were sequenced using samples collected on day 63 after the first injection. In Cohort 1b, roughly 25 adults aged 18-55 years were enrolled at a single site in Boston, USA, between 29 July and 7 August 2020. Ad26.COV2.S was a replication-incompetent adenovirus type 26 vector that expressed a prefusion-stabilized SARS-CoV-2 spike protein derived from the original Wuhan strain.

The chain is made from TRBV18 and TRBJ1-6, with 9 bases aligning to TRBD1. The source is a person aged 18-65 years who received the Ad26.COV2.S COVID-19 vaccine or a placebo. The sample consisted of peripheral blood, taken in a trial of Ad26.COV2.S vaccine versus placebo. The CDR3 region reads CASSPGQGNSPLHF. The nucleotide sequence is TGTGCCAGCTCACCGGGACAGGGTAATTCACCCCTCCACTTT.